The 32 T cell receptor beta chains listed next were all sequenced from one sample in a study of blood T cell repertoires in COVID-19. Data came from immunoSEQ multiplex PCR; TCRdb stores just in-frame clones and leaves some out. This sample has 250,000 or so clones; 80% to 90% occur once, and the top ten carry 6.2%. The sample taken for sequencing was peripheral blood. The receptors were gathered from a man aged 55-75 years with acute or convalescent COVID-19.

The rearrangement uses TRBV28 and TRBJ2-7; 9 bases are a match to TRBD2. The V gene's germline CDR1 is MDHEN and CDR2 SYDVKM. The CDR3 runs 15 residues. The V segment lost 6 bases and the J segment 7 bases; nucleotides outside the gene matches: 13. CDR3 protein: CASRRSLAGSREQYF. CDR3 DNA sequence: TGTGCCAGCAGACGTTCCCTAGCGGGGTCTAGGGAGCAGTACTTC. Combining the CDR3 with reference TRBV28 and TRBJ2-7 gives the whole variable domain DVKVTQSSRYLVKRTGEKVFLECVQDMDHENMFWYRQDPGLGLRLIYFSYDVKMKEKGDIPEGYSVSREKKERFSLILESASTNQTSMYLCASRRSLAGSREQYFGPGTRLTVT.

This chain joins TRBV6-6 and TRBJ2-3; tentatively, D is TRBD2 (6 bases). CDR3 length: 15 amino acids. Trimming pared 0 bases from V and 0 bases from J, leaving 7 bases between. CDR1 and CDR2 (germline): MNHNY, SVGAGI (reference sequence). In DNA form, the CDR3 reads TGTGCCAGCAGTTACTCAGGGACTAGCACAGATACGCAGTATTTT. Its translation is CASSYSGTSTDTQYF.

This clone was seen more than once but under ten times. This sequence joins TRBV19 and TRBJ2-7, with TRBD2 identical over 8 bases. V lost 5 bases and J lost 4; bases outside the gene matches: 7. The CDR3 spans 14 residues. Germline CDR1 reads LNHDA; CDR2 reads SQIVND (reference sequence). CDR3 nucleotides: TGTGCCAGTAGTGCCCGGGAGGGATCTTACGAGCAGTACTTC. Translation gives CASSAREGSYEQYF.

The CDR3 reads CASSFDSQREQYF. CDR3 nucleotide sequence: TGTGCCAGCAGTTTCGACTCCCAGAGAGAGCAGTACTTC. V is TRBV28 and J is TRBJ2-7; D is uncertain. Germline V gene sequence: CDR1 MDHEN, CDR2 SYDVKM. Trimming removed 3 bases at V and 7 bases at J, with 13 bases between. CDR3 length: 13 amino acids.

J is TRBJ1-5 and V is TRBV5-5; no clear D. V was pared by 4 bases and J by 3 bases, with 14 bases between. The CDR3 has 15 amino acids. Germline CDR1 SGHKS, CDR2 YYEKEE (reference sequence). The CDR3 DNA sequence: TGTGCCAGCAGCCAGGTCGGTGTTTCCAATCAGCCCCAGCATTTT. It is translated as CASSQVGVSNQPQHF.

DNA of the CDR3: TGTGCCAGCAGTGAAGAGTATTTGGTCCGATTGAGGACTGAAGCTTTCTTT. Protein sequence: CASSEEYLVRLRTEAFF. The rearrangement joins TRBV2 to TRBJ1-1; D gene ambiguous. There are 17 residues in the CDR3. Germline V CDR1 and CDR2: SNHLY, FYNNEI. Between the trimmed V and J ends, which lost 1 base and 5 bases, there was a span of 20 bases.

The chain couples TRBV11-2 to TRBJ2-2; 11 bases are a match to TRBD2. Germline values: CDR1 SGHAT, CDR2 FQNNGV. CDR3 length: 18 residues. Trimming removed 5 bases from V and 1 base from J; junction bases left unmatched: 9. CDR3 DNA sequence: TGTGCCAGCAGCGCCCACAGTCTAGCGGGAGGGAACACCGGGGAGCTGTTTTTT. It encodes CASSAHSLAGGNTGELFF.

The chain carries TRBV6-4 and TRBJ2-5, with 9 bases identical to TRBD1. J was trimmed by 1 base and V by 2 bases; bases with no gene match: 5. Germline loops: CDR1 MRHNA, CDR2 SNTAGT. The CDR3 runs to 16 residues. CDR3 nucleotides: TGTGCCAGCAGTGACCTGGGACAGGGTTCCCAAGAGACCCAGTACTTC. Its translation is CASSDLGQGSQETQYF.

This clone was recorded once. The V call is TRBV10-3, the J call TRBJ2-3; D perhaps matches TRBD2 (5 bases). V was trimmed by 4 bases and J by 0 bases, leaving 14 bases between them. Germline V gene sequence: CDR1 ENHRY, CDR2 SYGVKD. The CDR3 is made up of 16 amino acids. The CDR3 nucleotides are TGTGCCATCAGTGCCCGGGGAGACTTAAGCACAGATACGCAGTATTTT. It is translated as CAISARGDLSTDTQYF.

The V gene is TRBV7-9, the J gene TRBJ2-5; 9 positions match TRBD1. Germline-derived CDR1 and CDR2 are SEHNR and FQNEAQ (reference sequence). This CDR3 has 16 amino acids. With 8 bases clipped from V and 2 bases from J, the junction kept 12 bases outside the gene matches. CDR3 protein: CASLPDRGWWQETQYF. The CDR3 DNA sequence: TGTGCCAGCCTCCCGGACAGGGGCTGGTGGCAAGAGACCCAGTACTTC.

This chain uses TRBV12-3 or TRBV12-4 with TRBJ2-1; tentative D call: TRBD1 (6 bases). The CDR3 totals 13 residues. Deletions cut 3 bases from V and 9 bases from J, with 12 bases between. The DNA for the CDR3 is TGTGCCAGCAGTTTTAGGGGGAATGGTGAGCAGTTCTTC. Protein sequence: CASSFRGNGEQFF.

The chain links TRBV4-3 to TRBJ1-2, with 8 positions matching TRBD1. There are 15 residues in the CDR3. J was trimmed by 4 bases and V by 0 bases; bases with no gene match: 4. Germline CDR1 LGHNA, CDR2 YSLEER. The DNA for the CDR3 is TGCGCCAGCAGCCAAGACAGGGGGCAAGGCTATGGCTACACCTTC. Protein sequence: CASSQDRGQGYGYTF.

The table lists this clone with a count of one. The chain uses TRBV5-1 and TRBJ2-2, with TRBD1 matching over 8 bases. J was trimmed by 3 bases and V by 1 base; bases with no gene match: 5. The CDR3 has 16 residues. The germline CDR1 and CDR2 sequences are SGHRS and YFSETQ. The CDR3 region has the DNA TGCGCCAGCAGCTTGTTAGCGACAGGGGACACCGGGGAGCTGTTTTTT. Its protein is CASSLLATGDTGELFF. Based on the CDR3 plus reference TRBV5-1 and TRBJ2-2, the full variable domain is KAGVTQTPRYLIKTRGQQVTLSCSPISGHRSVSWYQQTPGQGLQFLFEYFSETQRNKGNFPGRFSGRQFSNSRSEMNVSTLELGDSALYLCASSLLATGDTGELFFGEGSRLTVL.

This chain links TRBV7-9 with TRBJ1-2; tentative D call: TRBD1 (6 bases). This CDR3 contains 18 residues. V was pared by 0 bases and J by 4 bases, with 21 bases between. CDR1 SEHNR and CDR2 FQNEAQ come from the germline V gene (reference sequence). CDR3 DNA sequence: TGTGCCAGCAGCTTAGCGGCTTCGGGGACCCGAGGGGGCTATGGCTACACCTTC. This encodes CASSLAASGTRGGYGYTF.

The chain has TRBV11-2 and TRBJ2-7, with a tentative D call TRBD1 (5 bases). CDR3 length equals 16 residues. The V gene lost 0 bases and the J gene lost 6 bases, with 18 bases spanning the gap. Per germline, CDR1 SGHAT and CDR2 FQNNGV. CDR3 nucleotides: TGTGCCAGCAGCTTAGATGGGGTTGTTGGGGCCTCCGAGCAGTACTTC. The encoded protein is CASSLDGVVGASEQYF. Variable domain in full (rest from reference TRBV11-2 and TRBJ2-7): EAGVAQSPRYKIIEKRQSVAFWCNPISGHATLYWYQQILGQGPKLLIQFQNNGVVDDSQLPKDRFSAERLKGVDSTLKIQPAKLEDSAVYLCASSLDGVVGASEQYFGPGTRLTVT.

This chain uses TRBV5-1 with TRBJ2-7, with D hard to call. The CDR3 has 13 residues. V was shortened by 0 bases and J by 4 bases, with 8 bases between the two germline ends. The germline gives CDR1 SGHRS, CDR2 YFSETQ. The CDR3 spells CASSLVPDYEQYF. The CDR3, as DNA: TGCGCCAGCAGCTTGGTGCCAGATTACGAGCAGTACTTC.

This clone showed up just a few times. This chain uses TRBV6-5 with TRBJ1-1; D unclear. The CDR3 consists of 14 residues. The V gene's germline CDR1 is MNHEY and CDR2 SVGAGI. Trimming pared 2 bases from V and 2 bases from J, leaving 9 bases between. The CDR3 reads CASSYGPSNTEAFF. In DNA form, the CDR3 reads TGTGCCAGCAGTTACGGCCCTAGCAACACTGAAGCTTTCTTT.

The rearrangement links TRBV7-9 to TRBJ2-7, with 8 nucleotides matching TRBD1. The germline V gene encodes CDR1 SEHNR and CDR2 FQNEAQ (reference sequence). This CDR3 comprises 14 residues. V lost 4 bases, J lost 9 bases, and 11 bases stayed unmatched. The chain's CDR3 is CASSSGQGRTGQYF. The CDR3 nucleotides read TGTGCCAGCAGCTCCGGACAGGGACGGACGGGGCAGTACTTC.

This chain joins TRBV5-6 and TRBJ1-1; TRBD1 matches at 10 bases. Per the germline V gene, CDR1 is SGHDT and CDR2 is YYEEEE. V lost 4 bases, J lost 5 bases, and 5 bases stayed unmatched. CDR3 size: 14 residues. CDR3 sequence: CASSADRGRTEAFF. The CDR3 region has the DNA TGTGCCAGCAGCGCCGACAGGGGGCGGACTGAAGCTTTCTTT.

Only a few counts were recorded for this clone. The V and J genes are TRBV7-9 and TRBJ2-1; D unresolved. CDR3 size: 11 residues. Between the trimmed V and J ends, which lost 6 bases and 4 bases, there was a span of 4 bases. From germline, CDR1 is SEHNR and CDR2 FQNEAQ (reference sequence). The CDR3 protein is CASRTYNEQFF. CDR3 nucleotides: TGTGCCAGCAGGACATACAATGAGCAGTTCTTC. Complete variable domain (other parts from reference TRBV7-9 and TRBJ2-1): DTGVSQNPRHKITKRGQNVTFRCDPISEHNRLYWYRQTLGQGPEFLTYFQNEAQLEKSRLLSDRFSAERPKGSFSTLEIQRTEQGDSAMYLCASRTYNEQFFGPGTRLTVL.

This chain connects TRBV6-5 to TRBJ1-6; 7 nucleotides line up with TRBD1. Germline CDR1 and CDR2: MNHEY and SVGAGI. Unmatched junction bases numbered 12, after V lost 5 bases and J lost 14 bases. CDR3 size: 14 residues. CDR3 bases: TGTGCCAGCAGTCCGACAGGGCGCGGGGGGGCCCTCCACTTT. This codes for CASSPTGRGGALHF.

The V gene is TRBV21-1, the J gene TRBJ2-4; the table's D gene call, TRBD2, was not cross checked with the DNA. TRBV21-1 is labeled a pseudogene. The CDR3 consists of 15 residues. CDR3 DNA sequence: TGTGCCAGCATAGGGCCGGGGGTCGCCAAAAACATTCAGTACTTC. Protein product: CASIGPGVAKNIQYF.

This chain links TRBV6-6 with TRBJ2-1, with 11 positions matching TRBD2. Germline CDR1 reads MNHNY; CDR2 reads SVGAGI (reference sequence). The trim removed 2 bases at V and 5 bases at J, leaving 5 bases unmatched. This CDR3 contains 16 residues. The CDR3: CASSYGTSGYNNEQFF. CDR3 DNA sequence: TGTGCCAGCAGTTACGGGACTAGCGGATATAACAATGAGCAGTTCTTC.

CDR3 DNA sequence: TGTGCCAGCAGCCTTGACAGGGGGCGGAACGATGGCTACACCTTC. Translating it yields CASSLDRGRNDGYTF. The rearrangement links TRBV7-9 to TRBJ1-2; 10 bases fit TRBD1. The CDR3 contains 15 residues. The V gene end was trimmed by 5 bases and the J gene end by 6 bases; junction bases not matched to a gene: 9. From germline, CDR1 is SEHNR and CDR2 FQNEAQ (reference sequence).

In DNA form, the CDR3 reads TGTGCCAGCAGCCCACCGGGACTAGCGGGATTCTATGAGCAGTTCTTC. Protein: CASSPPGLAGFYEQFF. This chain uses TRBV7-2 with TRBJ2-1; 13 bases are shared with TRBD2. CDR1 and CDR2 (germline): SGHTA, FQGNSA. This CDR3 is built from 16 residues. J was trimmed by 8 bases and V by 5 bases; bases with no gene match: 9. Together with reference TRBV7-2 and TRBJ2-1, the CDR3 gives the full variable domain: GAGVSQSPSNKVTEKGKDVELRCDPISGHTALYWYRQSLGQGLEFLIYFQGNSAPDKSGLPSDRFSAERTGGSVSTLTIQRTQQEDSAVYLCASSPPGLAGFYEQFFGPGTRLTVL.

This clone was picked up one time. J is TRBJ1-6 and V is TRBV5-4, with 10 bases fitting TRBD1. The CDR3 loop spans 16 amino acids. The V gene's germline CDR1 is SGHNT and CDR2 YYREEE (reference sequence). V lost 0 bases, J lost 9 bases, and 6 bases stayed unmatched. The CDR3 spells CASSLDPTGGGSPLHF. The CDR3 DNA reads as TGTGCCAGCAGCTTGGACCCGACAGGGGGCGGTTCACCCCTCCACTTT.

The chain combines TRBV28 with TRBJ2-5; TRBD1 agrees at 11 bases. This CDR3 is 14 amino acids long. Per germline, CDR1 MDHEN and CDR2 SYDVKM. Losses at the gene ends were 4 bases for V and 5 bases for J; bases not matched to a gene: 3. The CDR3 region is CASSYRDRGETQYF. The CDR3 DNA follows: TGTGCCAGCAGTTACCGGGACAGGGGGGAGACCCAGTACTTC.

The chain couples TRBV2 to TRBJ1-2; 8 nucleotides match TRBD1. The CDR3 has 13 amino acids. V lost 3 bases and J lost 4; bases outside the gene matches: 1. The germline V gene encodes CDR1 SNHLY and CDR2 FYNNEI. The CDR3 protein is CASSEDRVYGYTF. DNA of the CDR3: TGTGCCAGCAGTGAGGACAGGGTCTATGGCTACACCTTC.

This sequence joins TRBV28 and TRBJ1-2, with D maybe TRBD1 (6 bases). Trimming left V 5 bases short and J 2 bases short, with 15 bases between. The CDR3 contains 15 residues. Germline values: CDR1 MDHEN, CDR2 SYDVKM. The CDR3 reads CASSQGGGVNYGYTF. The CDR3 DNA reads as TGTGCCAGCAGTCAAGGAGGGGGGGTCAACTATGGCTACACCTTC.

The rearrangement uses TRBV18 and TRBJ1-1, with 8 bases matching TRBD1. The CDR3 contains 13 residues. Germline CDR1 is KGHSH and CDR2 is LQKENI. Losses at the gene ends were 5 bases for V and 5 bases for J; bases not matched to a gene: 4. The CDR3 DNA reads as TGTGCCAGCTCAACGACAGGGGCGACTGAAGCTTTCTTT. It yields the protein CASSTTGATEAFF.

This chain uses TRBV7-9 with TRBJ1-2, with 10 positions matching TRBD1. Looked up from germline, CDR1 is SEHNR and CDR2 is FQNEAQ (reference sequence). This CDR3 is built from 13 residues. The trim removed 5 bases at V and 4 bases at J, leaving 1 base unmatched. The CDR3 bases are TGTGCCAGCAGCGACAGGGGGCTCTATGGCTACACCTTC. Its translation is CASSDRGLYGYTF.

This clone was detected only a few times. The chain links TRBV27 to TRBJ2-2; the D gene is possibly TRBD1 (5 bases). Per the germline V gene, CDR1 is MNHEY and CDR2 is SMNVEV (reference sequence). The V end lost 3 bases, the J end lost 7 bases, and 6 bases lay between the germline ends. This CDR3 is built from 12 residues. CDR3 nucleotides: TGTGCCAGCAGTTTTAGGGGCGGGGAGCTGTTTTTT. Translation: CASSFRGGELFF.